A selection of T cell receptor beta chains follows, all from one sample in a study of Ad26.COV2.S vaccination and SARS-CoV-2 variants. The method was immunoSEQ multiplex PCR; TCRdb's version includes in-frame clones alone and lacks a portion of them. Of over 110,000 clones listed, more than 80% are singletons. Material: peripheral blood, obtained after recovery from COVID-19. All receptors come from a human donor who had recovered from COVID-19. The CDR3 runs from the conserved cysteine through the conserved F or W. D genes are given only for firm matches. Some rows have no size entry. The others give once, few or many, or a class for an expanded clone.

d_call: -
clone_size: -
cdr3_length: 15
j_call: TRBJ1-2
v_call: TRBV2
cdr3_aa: CASSESGSLNYGYTF
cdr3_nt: TGTGCCAGCAGTGAAAGTGGCAGCCTCAACTATGGCTACACCTTC

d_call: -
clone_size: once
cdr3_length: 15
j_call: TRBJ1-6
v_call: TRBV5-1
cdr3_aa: CASSLEQGSNSPLHF
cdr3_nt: TGCGCCAGCAGCTTGGAACAGGGATCTAATTCACCCCTCCACTTT

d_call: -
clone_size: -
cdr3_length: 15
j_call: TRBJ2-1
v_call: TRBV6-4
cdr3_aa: CASSERDGTYNEQFF
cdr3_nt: TGTGCCAGCAGTGAACGGGACGGAACCTACAATGAGCAGTTCTTC

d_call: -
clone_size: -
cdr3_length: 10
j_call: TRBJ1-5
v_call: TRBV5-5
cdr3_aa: CASSHQPQHF
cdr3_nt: TGTGCCAGCAGCCACCAGCCCCAGCATTTT

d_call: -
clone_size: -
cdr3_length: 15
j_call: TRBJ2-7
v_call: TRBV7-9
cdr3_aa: CASSASGTPSYEQYF
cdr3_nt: TGTGCCAGCAGCGCCTCCGGGACCCCCTCCTACGAGCAGTACTTC

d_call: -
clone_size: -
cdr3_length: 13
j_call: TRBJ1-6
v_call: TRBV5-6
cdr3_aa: CASSLGYNSPLHF
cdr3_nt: TGTGCCAGCAGCTTGGGTTATAATTCACCCCTCCACTTT

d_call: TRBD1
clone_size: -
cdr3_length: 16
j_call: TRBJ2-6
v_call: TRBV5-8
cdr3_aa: CASSFHRGSGANVLTF
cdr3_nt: TGTGCCAGCAGCTTCCACAGGGGCTCTGGGGCCAACGTCCTGACTTTC

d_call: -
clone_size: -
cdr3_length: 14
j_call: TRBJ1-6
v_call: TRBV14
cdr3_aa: CASSQDLWDSPLHF
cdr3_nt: TGTGCCAGCAGCCAAGATCTATGGGATTCACCCCTCCACTTT

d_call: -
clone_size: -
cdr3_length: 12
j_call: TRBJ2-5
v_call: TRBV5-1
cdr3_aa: CASSQPGETQYF
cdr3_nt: TGCGCCAGCAGCCAACCGGGCGAGACCCAGTACTTC

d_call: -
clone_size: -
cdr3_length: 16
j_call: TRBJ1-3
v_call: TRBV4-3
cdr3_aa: CASSQGGSQPGNTIYF
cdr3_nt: TGCGCCAGCAGCCAGGGGGGCAGTCAGCCTGGAAACACCATATATTTT

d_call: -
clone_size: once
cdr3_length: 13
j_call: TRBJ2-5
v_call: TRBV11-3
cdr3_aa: CASSLLGGETQYF
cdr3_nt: TGTGCCAGCAGCCTACTTGGGGGAGAGACCCAGTACTTC

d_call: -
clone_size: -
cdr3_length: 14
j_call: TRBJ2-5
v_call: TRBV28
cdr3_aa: CASNSGPRRETQYF
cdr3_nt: TGTGCCAGCAATTCGGGCCCCCGACGGGAGACCCAGTACTTC

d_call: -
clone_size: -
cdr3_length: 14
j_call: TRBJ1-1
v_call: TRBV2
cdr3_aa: CASGPRWGNTEAFF
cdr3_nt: TGTGCCAGTGGACCCAGATGGGGGAACACTGAAGCTTTCTTT

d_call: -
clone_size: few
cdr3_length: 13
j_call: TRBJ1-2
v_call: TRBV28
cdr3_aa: CASSISQNYGYTF
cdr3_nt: TGTGCCAGCAGTATAAGTCAGAACTATGGCTACACCTTC

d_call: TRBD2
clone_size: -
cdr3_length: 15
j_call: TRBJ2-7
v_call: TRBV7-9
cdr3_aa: CASSKTSGGLYEQYF
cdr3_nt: TGTGCCAGCAGCAAGACTAGCGGGGGGTTATACGAGCAGTACTTC

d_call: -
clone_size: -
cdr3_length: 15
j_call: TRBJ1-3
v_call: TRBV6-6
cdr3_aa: CASRYLESSGNTIYF
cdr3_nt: TGTGCCAGCAGATATTTGGAGAGCTCTGGAAACACCATATATTTT

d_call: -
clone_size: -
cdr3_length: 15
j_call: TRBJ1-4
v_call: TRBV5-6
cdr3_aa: CASSLRLGGGEKLFF
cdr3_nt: TGTGCCAGCAGCTTAAGACTCGGGGGAGGGGAAAAACTGTTTTTT

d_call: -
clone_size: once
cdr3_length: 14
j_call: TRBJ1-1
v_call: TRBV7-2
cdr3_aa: CASSGEGVNTEAFF
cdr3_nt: TGTGCCAGCAGCGGGGAAGGGGTGAACACTGAAGCTTTCTTT

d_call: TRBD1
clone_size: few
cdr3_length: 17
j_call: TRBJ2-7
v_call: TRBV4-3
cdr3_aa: CASSRTAGTGALYEQYF
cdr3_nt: TGCGCCAGCAGCCGAACGGCCGGGACAGGGGCCCTCTACGAGCAGTACTTC

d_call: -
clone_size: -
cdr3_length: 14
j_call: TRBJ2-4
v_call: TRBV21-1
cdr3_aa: CASTNPAPKNIQYF
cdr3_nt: TGTGCCAGCACCAATCCGGCTCCCAAAAACATTCAGTACTTC

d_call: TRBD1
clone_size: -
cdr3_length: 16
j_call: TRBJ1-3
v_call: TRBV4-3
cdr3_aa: CASSQSGTGSGNTIYF
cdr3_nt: TGCGCCAGCAGCCAATCCGGGACAGGCTCTGGAAACACCATATATTTT

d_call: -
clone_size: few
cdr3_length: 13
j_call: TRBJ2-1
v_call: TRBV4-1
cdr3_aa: CASSPLQPGLKFF
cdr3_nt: TGCGCCAGCAGCCCCCTTCAACCGGGACTGAAGTTCTTC